Listed below are T cell receptor beta chains from one sample, sequenced in a study of T cell responses to AZD1222 COVID-19 vaccine. Measured with immunoSEQ multiplex PCR; TCRdb has only the in-frame clones, and not every one. The sample includes 130,000 or so clones, 90% seen only once; the top ten take roughly 7.2%. The sequenced sample was peripheral blood, obtained on day 0 of AZD1222 vaccination. These receptors came from an adult in good health. Both conserved end residues are trimmed from each CDR3. The order of the fields is J gene, V gene, CDR3 length, CDR3 protein.

TRBJ1-1,TRBV4-1,12,ASRGPTMNTEAF
TRBJ2-3,TRBV27,13,ASSVTSGSVGTQY
TRBJ2-5,TRBV28,11,ASSHRGQETQY
TRBJ2-3,TRBV30,11,AYTSGLTDTQY
TRBJ1-4,TRBV27,13,ASSLRQAGAEKLF
TRBJ1-6,TRBV27,11,ASGDRANSPLH
TRBJ2-1,TRBV24-1,12,ATSDLHGENEQF
TRBJ2-7,TRBV10-3,11,AISLDITYEQY
TRBJ1-2,TRBV7-2,13,ASISPGRVNYGYT
TRBJ2-7,TRBV3-1/TRBV3-2,14,ASSRPGLAGGYEQY
TRBJ1-2,TRBV7-9,11,ASSQTGNYGYT
TRBJ2-5,TRBV7-8,16,ASSSRTSGGPKQETQY
TRBJ2-3,TRBV9,14,ASSVLVTGITDTQY
TRBJ2-1,TRBV27,14,ASSKSGPRPGDEQF
TRBJ1-2,TRBV3-1/TRBV3-2,13,ASTPDGGAIRGYT
TRBJ1-5,TRBV28,9,ASSLERPQH
TRBJ2-1,TRBV19,10,ASTSGVNEQF
TRBJ1-5,TRBV3-1/TRBV3-2,12,ASSQGQGNQPQH
TRBJ2-7,TRBV3-1/TRBV3-2,12,ASSQDRTTYEQY
TRBJ1-2,TRBV3-1/TRBV3-2,11,ASSQTNWYGYT
TRBJ2-3,TRBV6-1,11,ASSEVVPDTQY
TRBJ2-3,TRBV7-3,13,ASSLGQGTLFTQY
TRBJ2-7,TRBV19,15,ASSIDRTSGGTYEQY
TRBJ1-2,TRBV25-1,15,ASSELVGTGRYYGYT
TRBJ1-5,TRBV6-5,11,ASMGQGDQPQH
TRBJ1-6,TRBV24-1,13,ATSELNGQTSPLH
TRBJ1-6,TRBV6-5,14,ASSYVGGVDNSPLH
TRBJ2-3,TRBV5-4,13,ASSLGASGTYTQY
TRBJ1-2,TRBV30,9,AWEPGGGYT
TRBJ2-2,TRBV11-3,10,ASSFDTGELF
TRBJ1-4,TRBV13,13,ASSLQGPPNEKLF
TRBJ2-1,TRBV27,14,ASSLSGDRGYNEQF
TRBJ1-2,TRBV10-3,9,AIKGNYGYT
TRBJ2-7,TRBV7-2,10,ASSPTVYEQY
TRBJ1-5,TRBV4-3,13,ASSQDGGGNQPQH
TRBJ1-1,TRBV28,9,AISLNTEAF
TRBJ2-4,TRBV6-5,11,ASSYDGWNIQY
TRBJ2-2,TRBV13,12,ASTRQGSGGELF
TRBJ1-5,TRBV30,11,AWGGASNQPQH
TRBJ1-2,TRBV19,11,ASGDRLPYGYT
TRBJ1-6,TRBV19,12,ASGQGRNNSPLH
TRBJ2-3,TRBV6-5,11,ASRGISTDTQY
TRBJ2-5,TRBV5-1,11,ASSLGQGSTQY
TRBJ1-5,TRBV19,13,ASSIGQGYNQPQH
TRBJ2-6,TRBV7-2,11,ASSFFGANVLT
TRBJ2-1,TRBV28,15,ASSPQGGMVGYNEQF
TRBJ1-1,TRBV6-4,13,ARYNGETMNTEAF
TRBJ2-2,TRBV2,13,ASSDTAFNTGELF
TRBJ1-1,TRBV29-1,11,SVEDSSNTEAF
TRBJ1-5,TRBV7-6,15,ASSLAGRQGVSQPQH
TRBJ2-1,TRBV24-1,14,ATSEHTGGRYNEQF
TRBJ2-1,TRBV23-1,15,ASSHYSGTPSYNEQF
TRBJ1-4,TRBV28,9,ASSLEEKLF
TRBJ1-4,TRBV20-1,9,CGTANEKLF
TRBJ2-4,TRBV15,10,ATSRGSNIQY
TRBJ2-7,TRBV19,13,ASSIGSRGKNEQY
TRBJ1-1,TRBV5-6,14,ASSFDRIHYNTEAF
TRBJ1-5,TRBV28,10,ASSYSNQPQH
TRBJ2-7,TRBV19,10,ASRSDREEQY
TRBJ1-1,TRBV28,12,ASSLQGFGTEAF